The 28 T cell receptor beta chains listed next were all sequenced from one sample in a study of CD8+ T cells in alopecia areata. RNA was extracted and reverse transcribed into cDNA as the sequencing template. Produced via immunoSEQ multiplex PCR; TCRdb's table is partial and in-frame only. Found here are around 160,000 clones, about 89% of them singletons; the top ten hold more than 13%. Specimen: CD8+ T cells sorted from blood, collected at week 0. The receptors originated from a human donor with alopecia areata.

The chain recombines TRBV27 with TRBJ1-2, with 8 bases fitting TRBD1. Germline values: CDR1 MNHEY, CDR2 SMNVEV (reference sequence). J lost 0 bases, V lost 7 bases, and 16 bases had no gene match. There are 18 residues in the CDR3. The CDR3 loop is CASTTDPGGPQANYGYTF. DNA for the CDR3: TGTGCCAGCACCACGGACCCAGGGGGCCCTCAAGCTAACTATGGCTACACCTTC.

The chain joins TRBV29-1 to TRBJ1-1, with D unclear. Trimming took 2 bases from V and 8 from J, leaving 18 bases between them. There are 14 residues in the CDR3. Germline values: CDR1 SQVTM, CDR2 ANQGSEA. This CDR3 reads CSVELGEIRIEAFF. CDR3 nucleotide sequence: TGCAGCGTTGAACTCGGGGAGATTAGGATCGAAGCTTTCTTT.

The gene calls are TRBV7-9 and TRBJ2-2; D remains unclear. CDR1 and CDR2 from the germline V gene are SEHNR and FQNEAQ (reference sequence). Trimming pared 6 bases from V and 6 bases from J, leaving 5 bases between. CDR3 length equals 11 residues. The DNA of the CDR3 is TGTGCCAGCAGTATACCCGGGGAGCTGTTTTTT. It codes for CASSIPGELFF.

The CDR3: CSVVLPSGNTIYF. The CDR3 nucleotides read TGCAGCGTTGTCCTACCTTCTGGAAACACCATATATTTT. The V call is TRBV29-1, the J call TRBJ1-3, with D unclear. Trimming took off 4 bases at V and 1 base at J, with 8 bases between the two ends. The CDR3 loop spans 13 amino acids. From germline, CDR1 is SQVTM and CDR2 ANQGSEA.

Remarks on this clone: Different DNA sequences within this sample yield the same CDR3. The CDR3, as DNA: TGTGCCAGCAGTCTCTCAGGGTACGAGCAGTACTTC. Translation gives CASSLSGYEQYF. The chain employs TRBV27 and TRBJ2-7, with D possibly being TRBD1 (5 bases). Germline assignment: CDR1 MNHEY and CDR2 SMNVEV (reference sequence). This CDR3 comprises 12 residues. V dropped 5 bases and J dropped 4 bases, with 9 bases sitting between them.

This chain links TRBV29-1 with TRBJ1-1; TRBD1 matches at 8 bases. This CDR3 has 14 residues. The V and J ends lost 6 bases and 0 bases, in that order; junction bases with no gene match: 6. The germline CDR1 and CDR2 sequences are SQVTM and ANQGSEA. The CDR3 sequence is CSVTGESMNTEAFF. The CDR3 coding sequence is TGCAGCGTGACAGGGGAATCGATGAACACTGAAGCTTTCTTT.

V gene TRBV27 combines with J gene TRBJ2-7; D perhaps matches TRBD1 (6 bases). Per germline, CDR1 MNHEY and CDR2 SMNVEV (reference sequence). The CDR3 is 17 residues long. V was pared by 6 bases and J by 6 bases, with 27 bases between. CDR3 DNA sequence: TGTGCCAGCAGCCCTATGACCGGGACACAGCATAATCTCGAGCAGTACTTC. It translates to CASSPMTGTQHNLEQYF.

This chain uses TRBV10-3 with TRBJ2-1; 10 bases agree with TRBD2. The junction had 7 bases not matched to a gene; V was cut back by 3 bases and J by 8 bases. From germline, CDR1 is ENHRY and CDR2 SYGVKD. The CDR3 has 15 residues. CDR3 DNA sequence: TGTGCCATCAGTGACCTAGCGGGAGTACTCGATGAGCAGTTCTTC. Protein: CAISDLAGVLDEQFF.

The chain carries TRBV9 and TRBJ2-1, with D unresolved. V was clipped by 7 bases and J by 5 bases, with 4 bases between them. Germline values: CDR1 SGDLS, CDR2 YYNGEE. The CDR3 loop spans 10 amino acids. The DNA of the CDR3 is TGTGCCAGCGGCAACAATGAGCAGTTCTTC. This sequence encodes CASGNNEQFF. Full variable domain (missing parts from reference TRBV9 and TRBJ2-1): DSGVTQTPKHLITATGQRVTLRCSPRSGDLSVYWYQQSLDQGLQFLIQYYNGEERAKGNILERFSAQQFPDLHSELNLSSLELGDSALYFCASGNNEQFFGPGTRLTVL.

The gene calls are TRBV29-1 and TRBJ2-3; D is unclear. Trimming cost V 4 bases and J 0 bases, with 20 bases left between them. CDR3 size: 17 residues. CDR1 SQVTM and CDR2 ANQGSEA come from the germline V gene. The CDR3: CSVAKAAVSLSTDTQYF. DNA for the CDR3: TGCAGCGTTGCCAAGGCGGCAGTATCGCTCAGCACAGATACGCAGTATTTT.

DNA of the CDR3: TGCAGCGTTGAATTGAGGCTAGCGGTCACAGATACGCAGTATTTT. Translated, it gives CSVELRLAVTDTQYF. This rearrangement joins TRBV29-1 to TRBJ2-3; 7 positions agree with TRBD2. The germline V gene encodes CDR1 SQVTM and CDR2 ANQGSEA. The CDR3 loop spans 15 amino acids. V dropped 2 bases and J dropped 2; count of bases not matched to a gene: 7.

The rearrangement links TRBV6-1 to TRBJ2-3; D unresolved. The CDR3 runs to 15 residues. Deletions cut 1 base from V and 0 bases from J, with 8 bases between. Germline V lookup: CDR1 MNHNS, CDR2 SASEGT. The CDR3 sequence is CASSEGPGSTDTQYF. In DNA, the CDR3 is TGTGCCAGCAGTGAAGGGCCAGGCAGCACAGATACGCAGTATTTT.

The V and J genes are TRBV5-8 and TRBJ1-5; D is ambiguous. Trimming pared 0 bases from V and 5 bases from J, leaving 12 bases between. Germline values: CDR1 SGHTS, CDR2 YDEGEE. This CDR3 has 15 residues. The CDR3 loop is CASSLGTGGYQPQHF. The DNA of the CDR3 is TGTGCCAGCAGCTTGGGGACCGGAGGGTATCAGCCCCAGCATTTT.

This chain uses TRBV5-4 with TRBJ2-5, with 8 bases that match TRBD1. TRBJ2-7 explains the end of the DNA better; the J call may be wrong. Germline V CDR1 and CDR2: SGHNT, YYREEE (reference sequence). The CDR3 has 15 residues. CDR3 loop: CASSLATGVSYEQYF. In DNA, the CDR3 is TGTGCCAGCAGCCTCGCGACAGGGGTTTCCTACGAGCAGTACTTC.

The chain couples TRBV14 to TRBJ2-5; D not resolved. There are 11 residues in the CDR3. Trimming stripped 0 bases from V and 4 bases from J, with 0 bases between. The germline gives CDR1 SGHDN, CDR2 FVKESK. CDR3 protein: CASSQEETQYF. CDR3 nucleotide sequence: TGTGCCAGCAGCCAAGAAGAGACCCAGTACTTC.

The rearrangement links TRBV2 to TRBJ2-7; D unclear. Germline lookup yields CDR1 SNHLY and CDR2 FYNNEI. The V gene lost 5 bases and the J gene lost 3 bases, with 5 bases spanning the gap. The CDR3 is 11 residues long. Here the CDR3 DNA reads TGTGCCAGCAGTATGGGCTACGAGCAGTACTTC. It encodes CASSMGYEQYF.

This sequence joins TRBV27 and TRBJ2-7, with 7 nucleotides matching TRBD2. The CDR3 loop spans 15 amino acids. Trimming cost V 8 bases and J 5 bases; bases outside gene matches: 15. Germline V CDR1 and CDR2: MNHEY, SMNVEV (reference sequence). CDR3 region: CASWGLRRESNEQYF. The CDR3 coding sequence is TGTGCCAGCTGGGGATTGCGGCGGGAGAGCAACGAGCAGTACTTC.

This clone has only a few counts. J is TRBJ2-3 and V is TRBV19, with TRBD2 identical over 9 bases. The CDR3 has 14 residues. Per the germline V gene, CDR1 is LNHDA and CDR2 is SQIVND (reference sequence). The V segment lost 2 bases and the J segment 4 bases; nucleotides outside the gene matches: 1. The CDR3 sequence: CASSIIAGADTQYF. Here the CDR3 DNA reads TGTGCCAGTAGTATAATAGCGGGGGCAGATACGCAGTATTTT.

About this clone: The same CDR3 can be traced to other DNA sequences in this sample. The V and J genes are TRBV27 and TRBJ2-7, with a possible D match to TRBD1 (5 bases). This CDR3 is 11 amino acids long. Trimming shortened V by 5 bases and J by 6 bases, and 8 bases separated the two germline ends. In germline, CDR1 is MNHEY, CDR2 SMNVEV (reference sequence). CDR3 sequence (DNA): TGTGCCAGCAGTCTAAGGGGCGAGCAGTACTTC. Translation gives CASSLRGEQYF.

V usage is TRBV5-4 and J usage is TRBJ2-3; D might be TRBD1 (6 bases). The ends were cut back, 4 bases at V and 2 bases at J, with 14 bases in the middle. This CDR3 is 15 amino acids long. Germline-derived CDR1 and CDR2 are SGHNT and YYREEE (reference sequence). This CDR3 reads CASSAVGGYTDTQYF. The CDR3 nucleotides read TGTGCCAGCAGCGCGGTAGGGGGATACACAGATACGCAGTATTTT.

This clone has just one count. The rearrangement joins TRBV27 to TRBJ1-5; D is undetermined. Germline V gene data show CDR1 as MNHEY and CDR2 as SMNVEV (reference sequence). The CDR3 consists of 14 residues. V lost 3 bases and J 0 bases, leaving 6 bases between the germline ends. CDR3 residues: CASSLQYSNQPQHF. For the CDR3, the DNA is TGTGCCAGCAGTTTGCAGTATAGCAATCAGCCCCAGCATTTT.

This clone was seen only once. The CDR3 DNA sequence: TGTGCCAGCAGTTACGGACAGATTAACACTGAAGCTTTCTTT. Translation: CASSYGQINTEAFF. The J gene is TRBJ1-1, the V gene TRBV5-5; D perhaps matches TRBD1 (6 bases). This CDR3 is 14 amino acids long. Trimming left V 5 bases short and J 2 bases short, with 13 bases between. The germline CDR1 and CDR2 sequences are SGHKS and YYEKEE (reference sequence).

The V and J genes are TRBV29-1 and TRBJ2-5, with TRBD1 matching over 10 bases. The junction had 11 bases not matched to a gene; V was cut back by 6 bases and J by 4 bases. Germline V gene data show CDR1 as SQVTM and CDR2 as ANQGSEA. The CDR3 runs to 15 residues. In DNA form, the CDR3 reads TGCAGCGTGGAACCGGGACAGGGGAGTGGAGAGACCCAGTACTTC. Residues: CSVEPGQGSGETQYF. The whole variable domain, remainder taken from reference TRBV29-1 and TRBJ2-5, is SAVISQKPSRDICQRGTSLTIQCQVDSQVTMMFWYRQQPGQSLTLIATANQGSEATYESGFVIDKFPISRPNLTFSTLTVSNMSPEDSSIYLCSVEPGQGSGETQYFGPGTRLLVL.

The rearrangement uses TRBV9 and TRBJ2-5; 8 nucleotides match TRBD2. The J call is doubtful: the DNA matches TRBJ2-7 better. Germline assignment: CDR1 SGDLS and CDR2 YYNGEE. The CDR3 consists of 15 residues. Written as DNA, the CDR3 is TGTGCCAGCAGCGTAGGTGGGACTAGTGATTACGAGCAGTACTTC. This sequence encodes CASSVGGTSDYEQYF.

V gene TRBV29-1 combines with J gene TRBJ1-3, with unresolved D. The CDR3 is 13 amino acids. V lost 2 bases and J lost 0, with 5 bases in between. The germline V gene encodes CDR1 SQVTM and CDR2 ANQGSEA. CDR3 loop: CSVEQHSGNTIYF. The CDR3 DNA sequence: TGCAGCGTTGAACAGCACTCTGGAAACACCATATATTTT.

The rearrangement joins TRBV9 to TRBJ2-1; TRBD1 aligns across 7 bases. CDR1 SGDLS and CDR2 YYNGEE come from the germline V gene. The CDR3 has 17 residues. The V segment lost 4 bases and the J segment 4 bases; nucleotides outside the gene matches: 14. In DNA form, the CDR3 reads TGTGCCAGCAGCCCCCGCCCCGGGACAGAAGATTACAATGAGCAGTTCTTC. This gives the protein CASSPRPGTEDYNEQFF.

This chain links TRBV10-3 with TRBJ2-2, with D possibly being TRBD1 (6 bases). Looked up from germline, CDR1 is ENHRY and CDR2 is SYGVKD. This CDR3 region has 17 residues. V dropped 3 bases and J dropped 2 bases, with 16 bases sitting between them. DNA for the CDR3: TGTGCCATCAGTGACCCGACAAACAGGGAAAACACCGGGGAGCTGTTTTTT. This gives the protein CAISDPTNRENTGELFF.

The V call is TRBV2, the J call TRBJ2-2; 8 bases are a match to TRBD1. Unmatched junction bases numbered 5, after V lost 3 bases and J lost 5 bases. Per germline, CDR1 SNHLY and CDR2 FYNNEI. The CDR3 sequence is 15 residues long. In DNA, the CDR3 is TGTGCCAGCAGTGACAGGGGGCAAGTGACCGGGGAGCTGTTTTTT. It codes for CASSDRGQVTGELFF.